A selection of T cell receptor beta chains follows, all from one sample in a study of cytomegalovirus exposure and HLA in healthy donors. TCRdb keeps only in-frame clones here, not all; method: immunoSEQ multiplex PCR. The sample records 250,000 to 300,000 clones, just over 85% being singletons. The specimen sequenced was PBMCs. The receptors were gathered from a woman aged 18 to 35 in good health and CMV-seronegative. The CDR3 runs from the conserved cysteine through the conserved F or W. D genes are given only for firm matches. The size of a clone is reported for some rows only, either as once, few or many, or as a class for expanded clones.

TRBD1	TRBV28	TRBJ1-2	.	TGTGCCAGCAGTTTATCTACAGGGGGCGGTTATGGCTACACCTTC	CASSLSTGGGYGYTF
.	TRBV4-2	TRBJ2-7	.	TGTGCCAGCAGCCAATACATGGTGTCCTACGAGCAGTACTTC	CASSQYMVSYEQYF
.	TRBV27	TRBJ2-1	.	TGTGCCAGCAGCCCTTCTCGGAATGAGCAGTTCTTC	CASSPSRNEQFF
.	TRBV28	TRBJ1-2	once	TGTGCCAGCAGTTCTACAGCTAACTATGGCTACACCTTC	CASSSTANYGYTF
.	TRBV27	TRBJ2-3	once	TGTGCCAGCAGTTTCGACAGTTACACAGATACGCAGTATTTT	CASSFDSYTDTQYF
TRBD1	TRBV19	TRBJ1-2	.	TGTGCCAGTAGTATCAGTTTGGGGACAGGGAGCTATGGCTACACCTTC	CASSISLGTGSYGYTF
.	TRBV6-1	TRBJ1-2	.	TGTGCCAGCACCTTCTCAGGGGTTGGCTATGGCTACACCTTC	CASTFSGVGYGYTF
.	TRBV30	TRBJ2-7	.	TGTGCCTGGAGTGTGGGCAGGGCATACGAGCAGTACTTC	CAWSVGRAYEQYF
TRBD1	TRBV5-1	TRBJ2-6	.	TGCGCCAGCAGCTCGGGACAGGGTATAGGGGCCAACGTCCTGACTTTC	CASSSGQGIGANVLTF
.	TRBV5-1	TRBJ1-2	few	TGCGCCAGCAGCTTCGGCCAGGCTTATGGCTACACCTTC	CASSFGQAYGYTF
TRBD1	TRBV28	TRBJ2-5	.	TGTGCCAGCAGTCGGGACAGGGGGCTGGAGACCCAGTACTTC	CASSRDRGLETQYF
.	TRBV23-1	TRBJ1-2	.	TGCGCCAGCAGTCAATCGGAGGGAAACTATGGCTACACCTTC	CASSQSEGNYGYTF
TRBD1	TRBV5-1	TRBJ2-7	.	TGCGCCAGCTTTTCGAGGGGGACAGGGTCCCACGAGCAGTACTTC	CASFSRGTGSHEQYF
.	TRBV5-1	TRBJ2-7	.	TGCGCCAGCAGCCCACGGACAGCCTCCTACGAGCAGTACTTC	CASSPRTASYEQYF
.	TRBV11-3	TRBJ1-4	once	TGTGCCAGCAGCCCCCGGAATGAAAAACTGTTTTTT	CASSPRNEKLFF
.	TRBV4-3	TRBJ1-1	.	TGCGCCAGCAGCCGAGGGAGGGGGTCTGAAGCTTTCTTT	CASSRGRGSEAFF
TRBD1	TRBV10-3	TRBJ2-1	.	TGTGCCATCAGTGACGAAGGGGGCATGTCCTACAATGAGCAGTTCTTC	CAISDEGGMSYNEQFF
.	TRBV29-1	TRBJ1-1	.	TGCAGCGTTGGTACCGGCACTGAAGCTTTCTTT	CSVGTGTEAFF
.	TRBV30	TRBJ2-1	.	TGTGCCTGGAGTCTATATTTGCTGGACAGCAACAATGAGCAGTTCTTC	CAWSLYLLDSNNEQFF
.	TRBV2	TRBJ1-1	.	TGTGCCAGCAGGACCCAGAGAGTGGGAGACACTGAAGCTTTCTTT	CASRTQRVGDTEAFF
.	TRBV9	TRBJ2-3	.	TGTGCCAGCAGCGTAGCTACAGCCCCAAGACGCACAGATACGCAGTATTTT	CASSVATAPRRTDTQYF
.	TRBV4-1	TRBJ2-7	.	TGCGCCAGCACCCCGGGACTGAAGGGCAGGGCGGCTCACGAGCAGTACTTC	CASTPGLKGRAAHEQYF
.	TRBV10-2	TRBJ2-5	.	TGCGCCACCTCAGATGGGCCGCAAGAGACCCAGTACTTC	CATSDGPQETQYF
TRBD2	TRBV7-2	TRBJ2-7	.	TGTGCCAGCAGCTTAGTCGATCGACTAGCGGGCCGAGCCTACGAGCAGTACTTC	CASSLVDRLAGRAYEQYF
.	TRBV2	TRBJ1-1	.	TGTGCCAGCAGTGCGACGGGGGTGAACACTGAAGCTTTCTTT	CASSATGVNTEAFF
.	TRBV4-3	TRBJ2-3	.	TGCGCCAGCAGCCAAGAGGGCGCGGCTTTTAGCGCAGATACGCAGTATTTT	CASSQEGAAFSADTQYF
.	TRBV7-9	TRBJ2-3	.	TGTGCCAGCAGCTCCCCACGGAGAGATACGCAGTATTTT	CASSSPRRDTQYF
TRBD1	TRBV29-1	TRBJ2-3	.	TGCAGCGTCCTACGACAGGGCCGGCCAGATACGCAGTATTTT	CSVLRQGRPDTQYF
TRBD2	TRBV9	TRBJ2-3	few	TGTGCCAGCAGCGTATGGAGCGGGAGATTGGGAGATACGCAGTATTTT	CASSVWSGRLGDTQYF